The subject of this entry is one T cell receptor beta chain. The antigen remains undetermined. The data originate from a study of a mutant IDH1 vaccine in newly diagnosed glioma. About the study: First vaccine doses came 4-6 weeks after radiotherapy alone, or with temozolomide cycles.

Produced via immunoSEQ multiplex PCR; TCRdb's table is partial and in-frame only. The sample yields nearly 50,000 clones, 70% to 85% seen once. Germline values: CDR1 MNHEY, CDR2 SMNVEV (reference sequence). The CDR3 loop spans 15 amino acids. The V and J ends lost 0 bases and 6 bases respectively, with 14 bases between them. Stated time point: week 47, end of study. Mutant IDH1 20-mer peptide, at 300 ug, made up each vaccine dose, with topical imiquimod. Across weeks 1, 3, 5, 7, 11, 15, 19 and 23, patients received a vaccination each time, eight in all. This chain uses TRBV27 with TRBJ1-2, with TRBD1 as a possible D gene (6 bases). The clonotype originates from a woman aged 30 to 39 with glioma. Some clones in this sample may be carry-over from other donors' samples. This sample comprised PBMCs, obtained from a glioma patient whose treatment included an IDH1 peptide vaccine. CDR3 in amino acids: CASSLSARYRDGYTF. CDR3 coding DNA: TGTGCCAGCAGTTTATCCGCCAGGTACAGGGATGGCTACACCTTC.